This passage covers 3 T cell receptor beta chains from one sample sequenced in a study of response to subunit inactivated influenza vaccine. TCRdb passed the RT-PCR reads through MiXCR, listing each CDR3 protein once. This table has 650,000 to 850,000 distinct CDR3 sequences, around 13% appearing once. The sequenced sample was PBMCs from blood, obtained approximately 15 days before vaccination. The receptors stem from a man over 45 who received an inactivated influenza vaccine.

The chain uses TRBV7-2 and TRBJ2-7; D gene ambiguous. This CDR3 has 14 residues. The V gene's germline CDR1 is SGHTA and CDR2 FQGNSA. Trimming removed 1 base from V and 3 bases from J, with 10 bases in between. The CDR3 here is CASSLESIRYEQYF. DNA of the CDR3: TGTGCCAGCAGCTTAGAGAGTATCCGCTACGAGCAGTACTTC.

The chain uses TRBV18 and TRBJ2-1; no clear D. V was trimmed by 2 bases and J by 8 bases, leaving 10 bases between them. CDR1 and CDR2 (germline): KGHSH, LQKENI. The CDR3 has 13 residues. The CDR3 region is CASSPVRVHEQFF. The CDR3 coding sequence is TGTGCCAGCTCACCAGTCCGGGTCCATGAGCAGTTCTTC.

This clonotype was observed at least ten times. The V call is TRBV20-1, the J call TRBJ2-1; D is possibly TRBD2 (5 bases). Between the trimmed V and J ends, which lost 6 bases and 4 bases, there was a span of 16 bases. Germline-derived CDR1 and CDR2 are DFQATT and SNEGSKA (reference sequence). The CDR3 has 14 amino acids. The CDR3 is CSASSPADYNEQFF. CDR3 bases: TGCAGTGCATCCTCCCCAGCGGATTACAATGAGCAGTTCTTC.